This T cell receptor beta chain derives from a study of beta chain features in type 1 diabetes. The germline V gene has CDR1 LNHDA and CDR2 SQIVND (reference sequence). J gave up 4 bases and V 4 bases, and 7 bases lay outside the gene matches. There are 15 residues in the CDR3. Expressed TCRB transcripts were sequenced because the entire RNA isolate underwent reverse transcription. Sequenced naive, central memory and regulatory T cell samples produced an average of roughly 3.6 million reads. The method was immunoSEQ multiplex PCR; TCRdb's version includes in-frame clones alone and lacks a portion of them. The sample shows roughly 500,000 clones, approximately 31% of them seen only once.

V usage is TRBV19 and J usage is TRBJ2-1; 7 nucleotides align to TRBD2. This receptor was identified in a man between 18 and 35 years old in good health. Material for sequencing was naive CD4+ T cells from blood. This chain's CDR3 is CASSKLAGAYNEQFF. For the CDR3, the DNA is TGTGCCAGTAGTAAGTTAGCGGGCGCATACAATGAGCAGTTCTTC.